This entry describes one T cell receptor (beta chain). No antigen is known for it. V lost 7 bases and J lost 3; bases outside the gene matches: 9. In germline, CDR1 is SGHTA, CDR2 FQGNSA. This CDR3 comprises 14 residues. These data are taken from a study of blood T cells in healthy people across ages. Then a second PCR, running roughly 7 to 11 cycles, was carried out with a sample-barcoded 5' primer and a J-beta primer mix. Template switching added a 12-random-nucleotide identifier to every cDNA molecule. TCRdb reanalysed the 5' RACE reads using MiXCR and keeps one entry per CDR3 protein. The table includes about a million distinct CDR3 sequences, roughly half detected once. The study's findings and limits: Estimates of total diversity, which came from one million sequenced T cells, were considered to be underestimates.

This receptor was taken from a woman aged 55-69 years in good health. This chain uses TRBV7-2 with TRBJ2-7; 7 positions agree with TRBD2. Sequenced input: blood. CDR3 DNA: TGTGCCAGCAAGCCCTCTAGCGGAAACTACGAGCAGTACTTC. It codes for CASKPSSGNYEQYF. Based on the CDR3 plus reference TRBV7-2 and TRBJ2-7, the full variable domain is GAGVSQSPSNKVTEKGKDVELRCDPISGHTALYWYRQSLGQGLEFLIYFQGNSAPDKSGLPSDRFSAERTGGSVSTLTIQRTQQEDSAVYLCASKPSSGNYEQYFGPGTRLTVT.